These 24 T cell receptor beta chains originate from one sample sequenced in a study of shared clonotypes between healthy human individuals. Measured with immunoSEQ multiplex PCR; TCRdb has only the in-frame clones, and not every one. The sample lists millions of clones, 85% to 95% occurring once. The sequenced material came from naive CD4+ T cells sorted from blood. The subset here: CD45RA+ positively selected. The origin of the receptors is a man younger than 35 in good health.

V gene TRBV5-4 combines with J gene TRBJ1-3; D unresolved. V shed 3 bases and J shed 0 bases, with 7 bases lying between them. Germline V CDR1 and CDR2: SGHNT, YYREEE (reference sequence). The CDR3 has 14 residues. CDR3 loop: CASSWGFSGNTIYF. Written as DNA, the CDR3 is TGTGCCAGCAGCTGGGGTTTCTCTGGAAACACCATATATTTT.

This clone has a single count. The V gene is TRBV2, the J gene TRBJ2-3; a weak D match, TRBD2 (5 bases). This CDR3 is built from 15 residues. Germline-derived CDR1 and CDR2 are SNHLY and FYNNEI. V lost 5 bases and J lost 3, with 15 bases in between. The CDR3 DNA follows: TGTGCCAGCAGTAAAGAGGGCCTACAGACAGATACGCAGTATTTT. Translated, it gives CASSKEGLQTDTQYF.

V is TRBV19 and J is TRBJ2-1; the D is unclear. The V gene lost 6 bases and the J gene lost 9 bases, with 15 bases spanning the gap. Germline-derived CDR1 and CDR2 are LNHDA and SQIVND (reference sequence). The CDR3 loop spans 13 amino acids. CDR3 protein: CASSNKWVSEQFF. The CDR3 region has the DNA TGTGCCAGTAGCAATAAGTGGGTTTCTGAGCAGTTCTTC. The whole variable domain, remainder taken from reference TRBV19 and TRBJ2-1, is DGGITQSPKYLFRKEGQNVTLSCEQNLNHDAMYWYRQDPGQGLRLIYYSQIVNDFQKGDIAEGYSVSREKKESFPLTVTSAQKNPTAFYLCASSNKWVSEQFFGPGTRLTVL.

A few counts support this clone. The chain combines TRBV6-4 with TRBJ2-1, with D hard to call. The V end was cut by 3 bases, the J end by 5 bases, with 2 bases between. CDR1 and CDR2 from the germline V gene are MRHNA and SNTAGT. This CDR3 is built from 11 residues. CDR3 nucleotide sequence: TGTGCCAGCAGTGATAACAATGAGCAGTTCTTC. This translates into CASSDNNEQFF.

The CDR3 reads CASSLGTGTSRETQYF. The CDR3 DNA is TGTGCCAGCAGCTTAGGGACCGGGACTAGCAGAGAGACCCAGTACTTC. The gene calls are TRBV7-3 and TRBJ2-5; 9 bases map to TRBD2. V lost 2 bases and J lost 4; bases outside the gene matches: 8. From germline, CDR1 is SGHTA and CDR2 FQGTGA. This CDR3 spans 16 amino acids. Based on the CDR3 plus reference TRBV7-3 and TRBJ2-5, the full variable domain is GAGVSQTPSNKVTEKGKYVELRCDPISGHTALYWYRQSLGQGPEFLIYFQGTGAADDSGLPNDRFFAVRPEGSVSTLKIQRTERGDSAVYLCASSLGTGTSRETQYFGPGTRLLVL.

This clone was observed once. DNA of the CDR3: TGTGCCAGCTCACCCCTCGACTCGGGAGGAGAGACCCAGTACTTC. Translation: CASSPLDSGGETQYF. The rearrangement uses TRBV18 and TRBJ2-5, with 7 bases that match TRBD2. J was trimmed by 4 bases and V by 3 bases; bases with no gene match: 8. Germline CDR1 KGHSH, CDR2 LQKENI. This CDR3 comprises 15 residues.

For the CDR3, the DNA is TGTGCCAGCTCCCCAGCCGGACAGTCCTATGGCTACACCTTC. It codes for CASSPAGQSYGYTF. This sequence joins TRBV18 and TRBJ1-2, with D possibly matching TRBD1 (6 bases). The CDR3 covers 14 residues. V was trimmed by 6 bases and J by 4 bases, leaving 15 bases between them. Germline V gene lookup returns CDR1 KGHSH and CDR2 LQKENI.

This clone was recorded once. Different DNA sequences within this sample yield the same CDR3. The chain links TRBV9 to TRBJ1-5; unclear D gene. Trimming pared 0 bases from V and 6 bases from J, leaving 10 bases between. Germline CDR1 is SGDLS and CDR2 is YYNGEE. There are 14 residues in the CDR3. DNA of the CDR3: TGTGCCAGCAGCGTAGGGCCAGAGGGTCAGCCCCAGCATTTT. Translation: CASSVGPEGQPQHF.

This rearrangement joins TRBV6-5 to TRBJ1-1; D might be TRBD1 (6 bases). Trimming left V 5 bases short and J 3 bases short, with 16 bases between. Germline values: CDR1 MNHEY, CDR2 SVGAGI. This CDR3 has 15 residues. The DNA of the CDR3 is TGTGCCAGCAGTAGGGGGACAAAGGCTTACACTGAAGCTTTCTTT. This translates into CASSRGTKAYTEAFF.

The chain employs TRBV30 and TRBJ1-1; D call uncertain. CDR3 length: 13 amino acids. V lost 4 bases to trimming and J lost 0 bases, with 9 bases between them. Germline V gene lookup returns CDR1 GTSNPN and CDR2 SVGIG (reference sequence). The CDR3 loop reads CAWKVAMNTEAFF. CDR3 nucleotides: TGTGCCTGGAAAGTGGCAATGAACACTGAAGCTTTCTTT.

The chain links TRBV11-2 to TRBJ1-4; 7 positions match TRBD1. V shed 6 bases, J shed 3 bases, and the junction held 7 bases outside the gene matches. The CDR3 is 15 residues long. Germline V gene sequence: CDR1 SGHAT, CDR2 FQNNGV. The DNA for the CDR3 is TGTGCCAGCAGGCCCCCGGGACAGCCTAATGAAAAACTGTTTTTT. Translating gives CASRPPGQPNEKLFF.

This clone was detected once. The chain employs TRBV5-1 and TRBJ2-5; 7 bases are shared with TRBD1. The J call may be wrong; the DNA end is better matched by TRBJ2-7. Germline CDR1 is SGHRS and CDR2 is YFSETQ. This CDR3 comprises 14 residues. CDR3 amino acids: CASSPDRMSYEQYF. In DNA form, the CDR3 reads TGCGCCAGCAGCCCGGACAGGATGAGCTACGAGCAGTACTTC.

V is TRBV7-9 and J is TRBJ1-2, with 7 bases lining up with TRBD1. The CDR3 sequence is 12 residues long. Losses at the gene ends were 5 bases for V and 7 bases for J; bases not matched to a gene: 4. CDR1 SEHNR and CDR2 FQNEAQ come from the germline V gene (reference sequence). Here the CDR3 reads CASSHTGVGYTF. The CDR3 DNA sequence: TGTGCCAGCAGCCATACAGGGGTTGGCTACACCTTC.

This sequence joins TRBV14 and TRBJ1-2, with 7 bases matching TRBD1. The CDR3 has 18 amino acids. J gave up 4 bases and V 2 bases, and 16 bases lay outside the gene matches. Germline loops: CDR1 SGHDN, CDR2 FVKESK. The CDR3 sequence is CASSQKNTGAPDPYGYTF. CDR3 coding DNA: TGTGCCAGCAGCCAAAAGAATACAGGGGCGCCGGACCCCTATGGCTACACCTTC.

V usage is TRBV7-2 and J usage is TRBJ2-3; D call uncertain. CDR1 SGHTA and CDR2 FQGNSA come from the germline V gene. The CDR3 has 13 residues. V lost 2 bases to trimming and J lost 4 bases, with 7 bases between them. In DNA, the CDR3 is TGTGCCAGCAGCTTACTAGGGTCAGATACGCAGTATTTT. This codes for CASSLLGSDTQYF. Full variable domain (rest looked up from reference TRBV7-2 and TRBJ2-3): GAGVSQSPSNKVTEKGKDVELRCDPISGHTALYWYRQSLGQGLEFLIYFQGNSAPDKSGLPSDRFSAERTGGSVSTLTIQRTQQEDSAVYLCASSLLGSDTQYFGPGTRLTVL.

This clone was seen only a few times. The rearrangement links TRBV4-1 to TRBJ2-5; 7 nucleotides agree with TRBD1. The CDR3 extends over 14 amino acids. The J segment lost 3 bases and the V segment lost 3 bases, leaving 4 bases of the junction unmatched. From germline, CDR1 is MGHRA and CDR2 YSYEKL. This CDR3 is CASSHPDREETQYF. CDR3 nucleotide sequence: TGCGCCAGCAGCCACCCCGACAGGGAAGAGACCCAGTACTTC.

The chain links TRBV15 to TRBJ1-1; D is unresolved. The V gene lost 5 bases and the J gene lost 5 bases, with 15 bases spanning the gap. Per the germline V gene, CDR1 is LNHNV and CDR2 is YYDKDF (reference sequence). The CDR3 runs to 14 residues. The CDR3 is CATSPIGVLTEAFF. The CDR3 DNA is TGTGCCACCAGCCCGATCGGGGTTTTGACTGAAGCTTTCTTT.

This rearrangement joins TRBV6-1 to TRBJ2-5; no definite D call. The CDR3 spans 12 residues. Germline CDR1 is MNHNS and CDR2 is SASEGT. Between the trimmed V and J ends, which lost 3 bases and 7 bases, there was a span of 9 bases. CDR3 amino acids: CASSEVLTTQYF. Written as DNA, the CDR3 is TGTGCCAGCAGTGAGGTGCTAACGACCCAGTACTTC.

Worth noting for this clone: Sequence at one end of the junction differs from germline and may be a read error. The chain recombines TRBV6-6 with TRBJ2-7; unclear D gene. The CDR3 has 9 amino acids. CDR1 and CDR2 from the germline V gene are MNHNY and SVGAGI (reference sequence). The CDR3 reads CASGYEQYF. The CDR3 DNA reads as TGTGCCAGCGGTTACGAGCAGTACTTC.

This chain joins TRBV4-1 and TRBJ2-1; 12 bases map to TRBD2. V lost 4 bases to trimming and J lost 4 bases; unmatched junction nucleotides: 8. CDR3 length equals 17 residues. Germline V gives CDR1 MGHRA, CDR2 YSYEKL. CDR3 sequence reads: CASSPPLTSGSYNEQFF. In DNA form, the CDR3 reads TGCGCCAGCAGCCCGCCCTTGACTAGCGGGAGTTACAATGAGCAGTTCTTC.

V gene TRBV10-3 combines with J gene TRBJ2-5, with 9 nucleotides matching TRBD2. This CDR3 region has 13 residues. V was pared by 10 bases and J by 5 bases, with 8 bases of the junction left unmatched. CDR1 and CDR2 (germline): ENHRY, SYGVKD. The CDR3 coding sequence is TGTGCCACCTCGTCTAGCGGGACTGAGACCCAGTACTTC. Translated, it gives CATSSSGTETQYF.

The V gene is TRBV29-1, the J gene TRBJ1-2, with D maybe TRBD1 (6 bases). V lost 8 bases, J lost 2 bases, and 18 bases lay in between. This CDR3 has 14 amino acids. Germline CDR1 reads SQVTM; CDR2 reads ANQGSEA. The CDR3 coding sequence is TGCAGCATCGGAAAGGACAGTAGCAACTATGGCTACACCTTC. Translating gives CSIGKDSSNYGYTF.

A note on this clone: Compared with germline, one end of the junction differs, possibly owing to a read error. The V call is TRBV19, the J call TRBJ1-1, with D perhaps TRBD1 (6 bases). Per germline, CDR1 LNHDA and CDR2 SQIVND (reference sequence). This CDR3 comprises 15 residues. CDR3 in DNA: TGTGCCAGTAGTATCACGTGGAGGGGGAACGCTGAAGCTTTCTTT. It translates to CASSITWRGNAEAFF.

As for this clone: The sample carries other DNA sequences with the same CDR3. This chain links TRBV2 with TRBJ1-4, with D maybe TRBD1 (6 bases). The germline V gene encodes CDR1 SNHLY and CDR2 FYNNEI. V dropped 4 bases and J dropped 0 bases, with 9 bases sitting between them. This CDR3 comprises 15 residues. CDR3 DNA: TGTGCCAGCAGTGGGACAGCGGCAACTAATGAAAAACTGTTTTTT. The encoded protein is CASSGTAATNEKLFF.